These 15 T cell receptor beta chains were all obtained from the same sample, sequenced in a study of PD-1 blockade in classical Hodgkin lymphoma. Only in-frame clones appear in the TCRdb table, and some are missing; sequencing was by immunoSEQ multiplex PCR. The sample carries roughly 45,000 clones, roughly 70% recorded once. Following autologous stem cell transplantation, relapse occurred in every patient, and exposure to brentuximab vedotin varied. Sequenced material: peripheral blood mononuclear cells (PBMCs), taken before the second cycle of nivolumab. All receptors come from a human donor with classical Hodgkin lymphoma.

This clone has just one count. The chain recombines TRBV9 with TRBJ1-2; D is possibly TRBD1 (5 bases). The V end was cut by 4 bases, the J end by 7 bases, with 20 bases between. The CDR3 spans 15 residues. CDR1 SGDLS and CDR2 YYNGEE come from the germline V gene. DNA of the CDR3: TGTGCCAGCAGCCCGTCGGACACCCGACCAGGTGGCTACACCTTC. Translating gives CASSPSDTRPGGYTF.

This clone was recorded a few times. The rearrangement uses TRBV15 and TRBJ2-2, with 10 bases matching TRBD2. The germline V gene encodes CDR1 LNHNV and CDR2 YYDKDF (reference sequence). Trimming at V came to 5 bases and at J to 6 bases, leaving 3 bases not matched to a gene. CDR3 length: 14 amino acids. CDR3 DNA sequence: TGTGCCACCAGCCGTCTAGCGGGAGCCGGGGAGCTGTTTTTT. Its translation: CATSRLAGAGELFF.

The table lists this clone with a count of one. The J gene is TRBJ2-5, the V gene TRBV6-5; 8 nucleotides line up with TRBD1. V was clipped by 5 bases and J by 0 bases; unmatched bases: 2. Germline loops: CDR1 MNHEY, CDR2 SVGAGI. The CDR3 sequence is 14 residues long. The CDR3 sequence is CASSRQGNQETQYF. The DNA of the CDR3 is TGTGCCAGCAGTCGACAGGGGAACCAAGAGACCCAGTACTTC.

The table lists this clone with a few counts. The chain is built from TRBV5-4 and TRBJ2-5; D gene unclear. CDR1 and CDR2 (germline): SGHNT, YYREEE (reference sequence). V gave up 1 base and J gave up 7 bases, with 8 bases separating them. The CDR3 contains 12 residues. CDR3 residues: CASSLKDVTQYF. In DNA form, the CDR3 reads TGTGCCAGCAGCTTGAAGGACGTGACCCAGTACTTC.

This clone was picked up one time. CDR3 bases: TGTGCCAGCAGCCTCGGGGGAGGGACCTATAATTCACCCCTCCACTTT. This gives the protein CASSLGGGTYNSPLHF. The chain has TRBV5-4 and TRBJ1-6; D may be TRBD1 (5 bases). The germline gives CDR1 SGHNT, CDR2 YYREEE (reference sequence). The CDR3 extends over 16 amino acids. V dropped 4 bases and J dropped 2 bases, with 13 bases sitting between them.

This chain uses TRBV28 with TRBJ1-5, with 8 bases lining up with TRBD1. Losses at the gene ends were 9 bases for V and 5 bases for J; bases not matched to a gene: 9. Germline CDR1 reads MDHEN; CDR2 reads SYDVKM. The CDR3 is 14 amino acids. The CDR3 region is CASHSGQVHQPQHF. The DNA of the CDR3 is TGTGCCAGTCATTCGGGACAGGTACATCAGCCCCAGCATTTT.

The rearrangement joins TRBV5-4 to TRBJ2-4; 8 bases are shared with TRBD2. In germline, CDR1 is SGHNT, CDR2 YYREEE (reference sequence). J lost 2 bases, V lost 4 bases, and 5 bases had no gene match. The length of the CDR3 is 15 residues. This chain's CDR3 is CASSREGGTKNIQYF. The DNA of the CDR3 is TGTGCCAGCAGCCGGGAGGGCGGAACCAAAAACATTCAGTACTTC.

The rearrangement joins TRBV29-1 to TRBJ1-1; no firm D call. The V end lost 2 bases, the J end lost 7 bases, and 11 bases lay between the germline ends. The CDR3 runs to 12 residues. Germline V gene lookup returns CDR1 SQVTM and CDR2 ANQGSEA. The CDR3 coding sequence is TGCAGCGTTGAAATGGCGACGGGTGAAGCTTTCTTT. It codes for CSVEMATGEAFF. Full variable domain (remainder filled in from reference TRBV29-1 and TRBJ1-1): SAVISQKPSRDICQRGTSLTIQCQVDSQVTMMFWYRQQPGQSLTLIATANQGSEATYESGFVIDKFPISRPNLTFSTLTVSNMSPEDSSIYLCSVEMATGEAFFGQGTRLTVV.

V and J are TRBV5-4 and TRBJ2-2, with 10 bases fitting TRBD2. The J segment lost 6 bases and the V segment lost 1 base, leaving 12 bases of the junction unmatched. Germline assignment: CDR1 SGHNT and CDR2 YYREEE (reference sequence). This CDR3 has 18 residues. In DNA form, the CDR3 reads TGTGCCAGCAGCTTGTTCTCCCCTAGCGGGAGAGTCGCCGGGGAGCTGTTTTTT. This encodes CASSLFSPSGRVAGELFF.

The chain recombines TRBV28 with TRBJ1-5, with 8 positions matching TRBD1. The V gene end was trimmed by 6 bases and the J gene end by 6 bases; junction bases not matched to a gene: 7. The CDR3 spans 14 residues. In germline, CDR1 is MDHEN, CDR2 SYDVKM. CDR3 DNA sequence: TGTGCCAGCAGCGTCAGACAGGGGCCTCAGCCCCAGCATTTT. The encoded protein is CASSVRQGPQPQHF.

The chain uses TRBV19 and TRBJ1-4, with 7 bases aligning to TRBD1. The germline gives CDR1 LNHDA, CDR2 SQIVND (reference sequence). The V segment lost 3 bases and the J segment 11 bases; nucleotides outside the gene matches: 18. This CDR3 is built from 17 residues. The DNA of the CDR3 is TGTGCCAGTAGTATGAATACTGGACAGGATTTGAGATGGAAACTGTTTTTT. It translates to CASSMNTGQDLRWKLFF.

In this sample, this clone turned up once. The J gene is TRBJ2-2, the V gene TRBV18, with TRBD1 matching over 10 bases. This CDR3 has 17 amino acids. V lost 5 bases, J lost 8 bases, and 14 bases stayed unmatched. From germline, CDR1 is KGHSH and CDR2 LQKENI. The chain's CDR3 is CASSTLTGTGDGGELFF. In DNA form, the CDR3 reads TGTGCCAGCTCAACGTTGACCGGGACAGGGGACGGGGGGGAGCTGTTTTTT.

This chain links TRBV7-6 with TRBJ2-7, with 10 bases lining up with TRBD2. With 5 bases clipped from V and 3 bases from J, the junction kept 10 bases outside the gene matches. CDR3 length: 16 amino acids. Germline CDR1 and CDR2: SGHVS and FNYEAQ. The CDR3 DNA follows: TGTGCCAGCAGCCTCCCCCTAGCGGGGGCCAACTACGAGCAGTACTTC. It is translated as CASSLPLAGANYEQYF.

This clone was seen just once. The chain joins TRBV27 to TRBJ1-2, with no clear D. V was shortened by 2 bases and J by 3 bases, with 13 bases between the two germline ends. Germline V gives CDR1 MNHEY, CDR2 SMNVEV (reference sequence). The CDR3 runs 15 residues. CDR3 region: CASSLGGGPDYGYTF. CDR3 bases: TGTGCCAGCAGTTTAGGCGGAGGGCCGGACTATGGCTACACCTTC.

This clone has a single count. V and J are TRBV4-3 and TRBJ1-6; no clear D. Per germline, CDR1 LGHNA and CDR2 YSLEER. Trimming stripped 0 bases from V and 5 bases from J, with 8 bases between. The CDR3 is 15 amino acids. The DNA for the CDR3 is TGCGCCAGCAGCCAAGATCGGGATCATAATTCACCCCTCCACTTT. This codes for CASSQDRDHNSPLHF.